The 20 T cell receptor beta chains below come from one sample, sequenced in a study of blood T cell repertoires in COVID-19. Using immunoSEQ multiplex PCR, the repertoire was profiled, and TCRdb retains in-frame clones only, with some absent. The top ten clones hold roughly 2.4% of a sample with about 280,000 clones, approximately 90% of them seen once. The sequencing input was peripheral blood. The receptor source for this set is a woman aged 45-65 years who had recovered from COVID-19.

CDR3 amino acids: CASSLGDRRSSYEQYF. Written as DNA, the CDR3 is TGTGCCAGCAGCTTAGGGGACAGGCGCAGCTCCTACGAGCAGTACTTC. J is TRBJ2-7 and V is TRBV7-9; 8 positions match TRBD1. The CDR3 totals 16 residues. Germline CDR1 and CDR2: SEHNR and FQNEAQ (reference sequence). V gave up 1 base and J gave up 0 bases; unmatched junction bases: 5.

V is TRBV3-1 (or the pseudogene TRBV3-2) and J is TRBJ1-2; the D is unclear. Trimming pared 1 base from V and 4 bases from J, leaving 7 bases between. Germline CDR1 and CDR2: LGHDT and YNNKEL (reference sequence). CDR3 length: 13 residues. The chain's CDR3 is CASSQVVFYGYTF. CDR3 nucleotides: TGTGCCAGCAGCCAAGTAGTCTTCTATGGCTACACCTTC.

J is TRBJ2-7 and V is TRBV24-1, with unresolved D. Deletions cut 3 bases from V and 8 bases from J, with 10 bases between. This CDR3 contains 12 residues. Germline CDR1 is KGHDR and CDR2 is SFDVKD. The CDR3 spells CATSDPGRKQYF. CDR3 nucleotide sequence: TGTGCCACCAGTGATCCCGGTCGTAAGCAGTACTTC.

V usage is TRBV7-9 and J usage is TRBJ2-7; 9 bases align to TRBD2. The CDR3 runs 15 residues. The V segment lost 3 bases and the J segment 3 bases; nucleotides outside the gene matches: 6. Germline CDR1 SEHNR, CDR2 FQNEAQ (reference sequence). This CDR3 reads CASSFAGGLGYEQYF. DNA of the CDR3: TGTGCCAGCAGCTTTGCGGGGGGGCTAGGCTACGAGCAGTACTTC.

CDR3 nucleotides: TGTGCCAGCAGCTTTTTGCGGCAGGGTGGATCCTACAATGAGCAGTTCTTC. It yields the protein CASSFLRQGGSYNEQFF. The V gene is TRBV5-6, the J gene TRBJ2-1, with D possibly matching TRBD1 (5 bases). Germline-derived CDR1 and CDR2 are SGHDT and YYEEEE. The CDR3 runs to 17 residues. With 2 bases removed from V and 1 base from J, the gap between germline ends came to 16 bases. Drawing the rest from reference TRBV5-6 and TRBJ2-1, the complete variable domain is DAGVTQSPTHLIKTRGQQVTLRCSPKSGHDTVSWYQQALGQGPQFIFQYYEEEERQRGNFPDRFSGHQFPNYSSELNVNALLLGDSALYLCASSFLRQGGSYNEQFFGPGTRLTVL.

The CDR3 DNA follows: TGTGCCAGCAGTCGGTCGGGGGGCGGTTACTACGAGCAGTACTTC. Residues: CASSRSGGGYYEQYF. The chain recombines TRBV11-2 with TRBJ2-7; D perhaps matches TRBD2 (7 bases). Germline CDR1 and CDR2: SGHAT and FQNNGV. V was trimmed by 6 bases and J by 3 bases, leaving 18 bases between them. This CDR3 is built from 15 residues.

This chain uses TRBV18 with TRBJ1-4; TRBD1 matches 9 bases. V lost 4 bases and J lost 8; bases outside the gene matches: 5. Germline V gives CDR1 KGHSH, CDR2 LQKENI. The CDR3 consists of 14 residues. The CDR3 nucleotides are TGTGCCAGCTCACTGGACAGGGGTAAAGAAAAACTGTTTTTT. Translated, it gives CASSLDRGKEKLFF.

The chain joins TRBV11-2 to TRBJ2-6; a weak D match, TRBD2 (5 bases). The germline gives CDR1 SGHAT, CDR2 FQNNGV. The ends were cut back, 6 bases at V and 2 bases at J, with 8 bases in the middle. CDR3 length: 14 residues. The CDR3: CASRRGTGANVLTF. CDR3 DNA sequence: TGTGCCAGCAGGCGAGGGACTGGGGCCAACGTCCTGACTTTC.

This sequence joins TRBV2 and TRBJ2-3; D call uncertain. This CDR3 is built from 16 residues. Trimming took off 5 bases at V and 0 bases at J, with 15 bases between the two ends. The germline V gene encodes CDR1 SNHLY and CDR2 FYNNEI. This CDR3 is CASSWSEVTSTDTQYF. The CDR3 DNA follows: TGTGCCAGCAGTTGGAGTGAAGTTACTAGCACAGATACGCAGTATTTT.

V and J are TRBV11-2 and TRBJ1-1; possible D gene TRBD1, 6 bases. The length of the CDR3 is 14 residues. CDR1 and CDR2 from the germline V gene are SGHAT and FQNNGV. The germline V and J ends were trimmed by 5 bases and 7 bases, with 17 bases remaining between them. As DNA, the CDR3 is TGTGCCAGCAGCCCCGGGGGGGCAGGAGGTGAAGCTTTCTTT. As protein: CASSPGGAGGEAFF.

The genes are TRBV5-8 and TRBJ2-3; the match to TRBD2 covers 8 bases. This CDR3 contains 17 residues. Germline assignment: CDR1 SGHTS and CDR2 YDEGEE. J gave up 3 bases and V 3 bases, and 12 bases lay outside the gene matches. The DNA for the CDR3 is TGTGCCAGCAGCTATGGCAGGTCCGCGGGAGGAACAGATACGCAGTATTTT. Its protein product is CASSYGRSAGGTDTQYF.

This chain uses TRBV28 with TRBJ2-5; unclear D gene. This CDR3 is 18 amino acids long. Trimming stripped 3 bases from V and 2 bases from J, with 22 bases between. The germline V gene has CDR1 MDHEN and CDR2 SYDVKM. For the CDR3, the DNA is TGTGCCAGCAGTTTCCCGTCAACCGTTCGGGTTTCTCAAGAGACCCAGTACTTC. This translates into CASSFPSTVRVSQETQYF.

The V gene is TRBV5-6, the J gene TRBJ1-1; D ambiguous. This CDR3 contains 13 residues. Trimming left V 6 bases short and J 6 bases short, with 15 bases between. The germline V gene has CDR1 SGHDT and CDR2 YYEEEE. Here the CDR3 reads CASILSDGAEAFF. The CDR3 bases are TGTGCCAGCATCCTCTCAGACGGGGCTGAAGCTTTCTTT.

The chain uses TRBV24-1 and TRBJ1-1; 8 nucleotides agree with TRBD1. Germline V gene data show CDR1 as KGHDR and CDR2 as SFDVKD. There are 18 residues in the CDR3. The V gene end was trimmed by 4 bases and the J gene end by 4 bases; junction bases not matched to a gene: 16. The CDR3 loop is CATSDTGPTGGKGTEAFF. Here the CDR3 DNA reads TGTGCCACCAGTGACACAGGCCCCACAGGGGGAAAGGGCACTGAAGCTTTCTTT.

The V call is TRBV2, the J call TRBJ1-1; D is unclear. CDR1 is SNHLY, CDR2 FYNNEI, per germline. This CDR3 spans 12 amino acids. The V end lost 6 bases, the J end lost 4 bases, and 9 bases lay between the germline ends. DNA of the CDR3: TGTGCCAGCAGCCTATATCTCACTGAAGCTTTCTTT. Protein: CASSLYLTEAFF.

The gene calls are TRBV11-2 and TRBJ1-2; D is ambiguous. V was clipped by 4 bases and J by 6 bases, with 21 bases between them. The CDR3 runs to 16 residues. Germline CDR1 is SGHAT and CDR2 is FQNNGV. In nucleotides, the CDR3 is TGTGCCAGCAGCTCCCTTCTGAATCGGGGTTTCGATGGCTACACCTTC. It specifies CASSSLLNRGFDGYTF.

The genes are TRBV19 and TRBJ1-1; 7 nucleotides agree with TRBD1. In germline, CDR1 is LNHDA, CDR2 SQIVND (reference sequence). The CDR3 extends over 14 amino acids. Trimming took 7 bases from V and 4 from J; bases not matched to a gene: 9. CDR3 coding DNA: TGTGCCAGTAAGCCAGGGGGGTTCGTCACTGAAGCTTTCTTT. This sequence encodes CASKPGGFVTEAFF.

The rearrangement links TRBV28 to TRBJ2-1; 11 bases are a match to TRBD2. The length of the CDR3 is 17 residues. J was trimmed by 5 bases and V by 2 bases; bases with no gene match: 8. Per germline, CDR1 MDHEN and CDR2 SYDVKM. The DNA of the CDR3 is TGTGCCAGCAGTTTAAGGTTAGCGGGAGGGTTTCACAATGAGCAGTTCTTC. Translation gives CASSLRLAGGFHNEQFF.

The chain links TRBV7-9 to TRBJ1-4; 8 bases are a match to TRBD1. The CDR3 is 16 amino acids. CDR1 SEHNR and CDR2 FQNEAQ come from the germline V gene (reference sequence). J gave up 10 bases and V 5 bases, and 15 bases lay outside the gene matches. The CDR3: CASSPTRTGMRGKLFF. The CDR3, as DNA: TGTGCCAGCAGCCCCACAAGGACAGGGATGAGAGGAAAACTGTTTTTT. The entire variable domain, with the rest obtained from reference TRBV7-9 and TRBJ1-4, is as follows: DTGVSQNPRHKITKRGQNVTFRCDPISEHNRLYWYRQTLGQGPEFLTYFQNEAQLEKSRLLSDRFSAERPKGSFSTLEIQRTEQGDSAMYLCASSPTRTGMRGKLFFGSGTQLSVL.

V is TRBV6-2 or TRBV6-3 and J is TRBJ2-5, with D possibly being TRBD1 (5 bases). Germline CDR1 and CDR2: MNHEY and SVGEGT. The CDR3 extends over 13 amino acids. Trimming removed 3 bases at V and 7 bases at J, with 12 bases between. Here the CDR3 DNA reads TGTGCCAGCAGTTATCAGGGATGGGGGACCCAGTACTTC. Protein: CASSYQGWGTQYF.